This TCR beta chain originates from a study of cytomegalovirus exposure and HLA in healthy donors. About this clone: Its specificity is unknown.

Study-level results: What a later analysis reportedly showed was that an Asian-associated ancestry cluster had fewer N-insertions than the roughly 670-donor mean.

The ends were cut back, 8 bases at V and 4 bases at J, with 9 bases in the middle. The CDR3 spans 12 residues. Germline V CDR1 and CDR2: ENHRY, SYGVKD. PCR was performed using 60 Vbeta and 13 Jbeta primers. Libraries were prepared by immunoSEQ multiplex PCR; TCRdb keeps only in-frame clonotypes and omits some of them. The sample records around 88,000 clones, approximately 80% being singletons. This clonotype was sampled from a middle-aged woman in good health and CMV-seropositive. The sample consisted of PBMCs. The J gene is TRBJ2-1, the V gene TRBV10-3; D is possibly TRBD1 (6 bases). The CDR3: CAIRDIYNEQFF. CDR3 sequence (DNA): TGTGCCATCCGGGACATATACAATGAGCAGTTCTTC.